This entry is about one TCR beta chain. Previously, flow cytometry had revealed CD8+CD57+ cell expansion in the patients chosen for sequencing. Trimming stripped 2 bases from V and 6 bases from J, with 14 bases between. CDR3 length: 14 residues. The germline gives CDR1 SNHLY, CDR2 FYNNEI. The sample originates from a study of CD8+CD57+ T cells in acquired aplastic anemia. About the study: Quantities of DNA derived from sorted CD4+ and CD8+ cells averaged 3.2 ug.

The TCR beta profiling, which covered VDJ combination and CDR3 sequence, was carried out using genomic DNA as the template. A single record per CDR3 protein comes from TCRdb applying MiXCR to the reads. The data hold roughly 200,000 distinct CDR3 sequences, with about 62% observed a single time. The gene calls are TRBV2 and TRBJ2-7; D is possibly TRBD1 (6 bases). Sequenced material: sorted CD4+, CD8+, or CD8+CD57+ T cells (not recorded which) from PBMCs. This sequence originates from a human donor with aplastic anemia. The CDR3 coding sequence is TGTGCCAGCAGTGAAAGCAGGGGACCGAGCGAGCAGTACTTC. Translated: CASSESRGPSEQYF.